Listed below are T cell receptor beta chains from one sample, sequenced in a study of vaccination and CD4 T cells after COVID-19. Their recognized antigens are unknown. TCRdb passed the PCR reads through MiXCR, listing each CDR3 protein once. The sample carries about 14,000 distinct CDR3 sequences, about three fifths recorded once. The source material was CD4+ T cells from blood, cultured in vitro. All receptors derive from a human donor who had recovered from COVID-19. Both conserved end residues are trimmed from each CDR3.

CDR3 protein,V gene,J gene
ASSTYRGLNTEAF,TRBV9,TRBJ1-1
ASSQGAENIQY,TRBV7-8,TRBJ2-4
ATWDGTNYGYT,TRBV24-1,TRBJ1-2
ASSPPAGIETQY,TRBV9,TRBJ2-5
AISEFGGQNTEAF,TRBV10-3,TRBJ1-1
ASTTRRGNTEAF,TRBV2,TRBJ1-1
ASSAASGSGTDTQY,TRBV6-1,TRBJ2-3
ASSRDRGNNQPQH,TRBV7-2,TRBJ1-5
SARQAGGTGELF,TRBV20-1,TRBJ2-2
ASSPGDPRSSYNEQF,TRBV6-2/TRBV6-3,TRBJ2-1
ASSPRGHEQY,TRBV19,TRBJ2-7
SARDSSAGETQY,TRBV20-1,TRBJ2-5
ASRPDSRGRRQPQH,TRBV19,TRBJ1-5
ASSGTGHYGYT,TRBV19,TRBJ1-2
ASSLLGLNQETQY,TRBV7-2,TRBJ2-5
ASSHVPGQGVHEQY,TRBV6-2/TRBV6-3,TRBJ2-7
ASSSEADTEAF,TRBV5-1,TRBJ1-1
ASSWGQDTGELF,TRBV27,TRBJ2-2
ASSSNPANRGRSGYT,TRBV7-9,TRBJ1-2
ASTTHLELTDTQY,TRBV7-9,TRBJ2-3
ASSPLDRDYGYT,TRBV27,TRBJ1-2
ASSRPDRQVAKNIQY,TRBV7-8,TRBJ2-4
ASSSGQGSGQPQH,TRBV5-1,TRBJ1-5
ASRKTGGNTEAF,TRBV6-2/TRBV6-3,TRBJ1-1
SARGGRGTSEQY,TRBV20-1,TRBJ2-7
SARDRGPPTDTQY,TRBV20-1,TRBJ2-3
SARENTEAF,TRBV20-1,TRBJ1-1
ASSSGLAQETQY,TRBV7-7,TRBJ2-5